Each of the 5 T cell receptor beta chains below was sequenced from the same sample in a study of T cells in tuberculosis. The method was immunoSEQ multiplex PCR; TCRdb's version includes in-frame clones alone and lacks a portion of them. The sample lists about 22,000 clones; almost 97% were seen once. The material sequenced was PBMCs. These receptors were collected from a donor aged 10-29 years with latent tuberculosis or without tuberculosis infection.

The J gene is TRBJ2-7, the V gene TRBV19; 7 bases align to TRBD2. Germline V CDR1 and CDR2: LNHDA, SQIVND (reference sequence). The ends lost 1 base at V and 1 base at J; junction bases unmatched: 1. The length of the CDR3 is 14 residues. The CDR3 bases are TGTGCCAGTAGTATAGGGGGGGGTTCCTACGAGCAGTACTTC. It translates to CASSIGGGSYEQYF.

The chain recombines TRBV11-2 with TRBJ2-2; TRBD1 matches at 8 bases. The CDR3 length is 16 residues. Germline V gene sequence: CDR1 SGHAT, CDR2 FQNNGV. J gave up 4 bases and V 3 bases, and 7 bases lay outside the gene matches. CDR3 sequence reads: CASSLSRGQGTGELFF. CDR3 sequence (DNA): TGTGCCAGCAGCTTGTCCAGGGGGCAAGGCACCGGGGAGCTGTTTTTT.

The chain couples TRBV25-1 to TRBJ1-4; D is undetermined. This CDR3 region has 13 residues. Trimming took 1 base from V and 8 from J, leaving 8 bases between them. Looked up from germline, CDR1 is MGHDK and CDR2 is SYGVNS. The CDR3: CASSEWEDEKLFF. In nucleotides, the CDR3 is TGTGCCAGCAGTGAATGGGAGGACGAAAAACTGTTTTTT.

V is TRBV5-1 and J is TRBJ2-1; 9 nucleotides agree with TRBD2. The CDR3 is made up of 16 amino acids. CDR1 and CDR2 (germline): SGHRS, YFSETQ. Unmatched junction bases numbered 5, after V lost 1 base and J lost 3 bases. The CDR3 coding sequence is TGCGCCAGCAGCTTGATGCCTAGCGGGGACTACAATGAGCAGTTCTTC. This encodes CASSLMPSGDYNEQFF.

The CDR3 nucleotides are TGTGCCAGCAGACGGATGGGACAGGGTGGATACAATGAGCAGTTCTTC. Protein: CASRRMGQGGYNEQFF. This chain joins TRBV25-1 and TRBJ2-1, with TRBD1 identical over 9 bases. Germline V gives CDR1 MGHDK, CDR2 SYGVNS. There are 16 residues in the CDR3. J lost 4 bases, V lost 6 bases, and 10 bases had no gene match.